Below, one T cell receptor (beta chain) is given with its context. Its target is not known. This record comes from a study of cytomegalovirus exposure and HLA in healthy donors. Across the study: From donors who were HLA-typed, an early data release held approximately 91 million unique TCRs.

V dropped 3 bases and J dropped 5 bases, with 10 bases sitting between them. This CDR3 has 14 amino acids. Germline V CDR1 and CDR2: MGHDK, SYGVNS. In the PCR, 60 Vbeta and 13 Jbeta primers were used. Measured with immunoSEQ multiplex PCR; TCRdb has only the in-frame clones, and not every one. Here the sample spans 130,000 to 150,000 clones, 65% to 80% being singletons. Findings and limits, study-wide: Exclusion as indistinguishable affected some V segments, including TRBV6-2 and TRBV6-3. As was reported, the HLA-A and HLA-B alleles of most subjects were accurately predicted from TCR beta sequences. TCR association rates varied by HLA locus in a later analysis, with DRB1 highest and HLA-C lowest.

The chain employs TRBV25-1 and TRBJ1-4; D is perhaps TRBD1 (5 bases). The receptor comes from a man between 35 and 55 years old in good health and CMV-seropositive. The sample comprised PBMCs. CDR3 nucleotides: TGTGCCAGCAGTGATTGGACACGGAATGAAAAACTGTTTTTT. It is translated as CASSDWTRNEKLFF.